Described below is a single T cell receptor (beta chain) sequence and its context. J lost 3 bases, V lost 5 bases, and 15 bases had no gene match. CDR1 is SGHTA, CDR2 FQGNSA, per germline. The CDR3 consists of 17 residues. Profiling relied on immunoSEQ multiplex PCR, and the TCRdb table lists in-frame clones only, not all of them. The sample holds 90,000 to 100,000 clones, around 87% seen once. The data stem from a study of PD-L1 blockade in urothelial cancer. Time point reported: pretreatment peripheral blood. Sample: PBMCs, taken around atezolizumab (anti-PD-L1) treatment. This sequence originates from a man between 60 and 75 years old with urothelial cancer. The chain employs TRBV7-2 and TRBJ1-1, with 7 positions matching TRBD1. CDR3 in amino acids: CASSPGTLGGLHTEAFF. The DNA for the CDR3 is TGTGCCAGCAGCCCAGGAACCCTAGGGGGCTTGCACACTGAAGCTTTCTTT.